This T cell receptor (beta chain) was sequenced in a study of human T cells and chemical hapten exposure (dated by TCRdb to the early 2020s). With respect to the entire study: The libraries were sequenced as a pool, and the TCR yield per sample differed mostly because of small variations in library volumes within the pool. Peripheral blood TCR repertoire changes were tracked in vivo in alopecia patients during primary and secondary sensitization to the hapten diphenylcyclopropenone (DPC). For every blood RNA sample, sequencing covered both the TCR alpha and TCR beta chains. Paper-wide results and their limitations: DPC sensitization did not change how many TCRs were above 1 in 1000 frequency, and no evidence was found of alterations in global repertoire structure. Repeated subsampling changed both the strength of the expansion versus patch-test correlation and the threshold at which the correlation became significant.

The method was 5' RACE. The sample was run on an Illumina MiSeq. During library preparation, unique molecular identifiers were attached to individual cDNA molecules so that TCRs could be counted quantitatively and reproducibly. Processing in the source paper ran as follows. The median number of TCRs per sample was roughly 98,000, ranging from about 23,224 to 700,000. The Decombinator software suite was used to annotate the V, J and CDR3 of the TCR reads. For PS versus PT1 abundance plots, all samples were subsampled to the same number of TCRs (28,000). Expanded TCRs were defined as absent before sensitization and observed at least eight times at the 2-week time point. TCRdb redid the processing of the public reads, applying fastp at Q25 and MiXCR, and retained in-frame beta chains. Rows merge per CDR3 protein into single entries with the most common DNA and genes. TCRdb assigned the V and J calls; the authors' analysis was not used. This sample is represented by about 140,000 distinct CDR3 sequences; about 4.3% of them were singletons. The biggest ten clones account for around 1.4% of the sample.

Total RNA was isolated from unfractionated whole blood collected in Tempus Blood RNA tubes. A few healthy volunteers were used as TCR sequencing controls and were bled at day 0, 2 weeks and 6 weeks. There are many counts of this clonotype. It has no known antigen specificity. Per-base quality was not reported, and no clone a single base away is much larger than it. The CDR3, from cysteine to phenylalanine, totals 15 residues. Only CDR3 DNA is held: 45 bases, read in frame from base 1. The germline V gene specifies SGHDT as CDR1 and YYEEEE as CDR2. V is cut by 4 bases and J by 1 base, and the space between the germline ends is 14 bases.

The chain couples TRBV5-6 to TRBJ1-2; the D gene cannot be resolved reliably. The receptor comes from a female donor in good health. The CDR3: CASSRTLQLNYGYTF. The nucleotide sequence reads TGTGCCAGCAGCCGAACGTTACAGCTTAACTATGGCTACACCTTC.